A selection of T cell receptor beta chains follows, all from one sample in a study of cytomegalovirus exposure and HLA in healthy donors. Clones were sequenced by immunoSEQ multiplex PCR, and TCRdb holds only the in-frame ones, with some missing. The sample shows about 140,000 clones, 75% to 90% of them seen only once. The sample comprised PBMCs. These receptors all come from a female donor in good health and CMV-seronegative. Both conserved end residues are part of each CDR3. A D gene is named only where the DNA matches it firmly. Only part of the rows carry a size: once, few, many, or a class if the clone is expanded.

V gene,D gene,clone size,J gene,CDR3 DNA,CDR3 protein
TRBV7-2,NA,NA,TRBJ2-7,TGTGCCAGCAGCCAATCGGGCGGGGGCCCCTACGAGCAGTACTTC,CASSQSGGGPYEQYF
TRBV5-1,TRBD1,NA,TRBJ1-4,TGCGCCAGCAGCTTGGAGGGGACAGCTGAAAAACTGTTTTTT,CASSLEGTAEKLFF
TRBV13,TRBD2,NA,TRBJ2-1,TGTGCCAGCAGCTTAGGTCTAGCGGAGTCCTACAATGAGCAGTTCTTC,CASSLGLAESYNEQFF
TRBV9,TRBD1,NA,TRBJ1-5,TGTGCCAGCAGCGCACAGGGGAGCAATCAGCCCCAGCATTTT,CASSAQGSNQPQHF
TRBV6-5,NA,NA,TRBJ1-1,TGTGCCAGCAGTTACAGGGGGAACACTGAAGCTTTCTTT,CASSYRGNTEAFF
TRBV6-5,TRBD2,NA,TRBJ2-1,TGTGCCAGCAGTTACACTAGCGCCCACAATGAGCAGTTCTTC,CASSYTSAHNEQFF
TRBV15,NA,NA,TRBJ2-5,TGTGCCACCAGCAGTGAGGGGGGGACGGAGACCCAGTACTTC,CATSSEGGTETQYF
TRBV2,TRBD2,NA,TRBJ2-7,TGTGCCAGCAGTTACCTAGCGGGAGTGGCCTACGAGCAGTACTTC,CASSYLAGVAYEQYF
TRBV5-8,TRBD1,few,TRBJ1-5,TGTGCCAGCAGCTTCTTTGGGCAGGGGGTCCAGCCCCAGCATTTT,CASSFFGQGVQPQHF
TRBV4-1,TRBD2,few,TRBJ2-3,TGCGCCAGCAGCCAAGAAACTGTAACTAGCGGGGACCCTTTTGGGACAGATACGCAGTATTTT,CASSQETVTSGDPFGTDTQYF
TRBV4-2,NA,NA,TRBJ1-5,TGTGCCAGCAGCCAAGTCCCGAGGCAGGGTAGCAATCAGCCCCAGCATTTT,CASSQVPRQGSNQPQHF
TRBV6-5,TRBD2,once,TRBJ2-5,TGTGCCAGCAGTCCGGGACTAGCGTCAGAGACCCAGTACTTC,CASSPGLASETQYF
TRBV19,TRBD2,NA,TRBJ2-2,TGTGCCAGCAGACTAGCGGGAGGTGGAACCGGGGAGCTGTTTTTT,CASRLAGGGTGELFF
TRBV7-7,TRBD2,NA,TRBJ2-5,TGTGCTAGCAGCTTAGGAGGGAGGGCCTCGAAAGAGACCCAGTACTTC,CASSLGGRASKETQYF
TRBV25-1,TRBD1,NA,TRBJ2-7,TGTGCCAGCAGTGAATACCGGGACAGCATCGACTACGAGCAGTACTTC,CASSEYRDSIDYEQYF
TRBV19,NA,NA,TRBJ2-7,TGTGCCAGTAGTAACCTAGGGGTCTACGAGCAGTACTTC,CASSNLGVYEQYF
TRBV5-4,NA,few,TRBJ1-1,TGTGCCAGCATCCCTGGGGGGGGCACTGAAGCTTTCTTT,CASIPGGGTEAFF
TRBV13,NA,NA,TRBJ2-3,TGTGCCAGCAGCCAGGAGGGCGTAGGAGGAGCAGATACGCAGTATTTT,CASSQEGVGGADTQYF
TRBV6-1,NA,NA,TRBJ1-5,TGTGCCAGCAGTGACTATCCTCCGACAGTCTCCAATCAGCCCCAGCATTTT,CASSDYPPTVSNQPQHF
TRBV7-9,NA,NA,TRBJ1-4,TGTGCCAGCAGCGACGAATCAGGGATACCTAATGAAAAACTGTTTTTT,CASSDESGIPNEKLFF
TRBV20-1,TRBD2,NA,TRBJ2-3,TGCAGTGCTAGAACAGCGGGAGATGGGCATTTT,CSARTAGDGHF
TRBV6-5,NA,NA,TRBJ2-2,TGTGCCAGCAGCAAGGGAGCCCACGGGGAGCTGTTTTTT,CASSKGAHGELFF